This is a list of T cell receptor beta chains from one sample in a study of cytomegalovirus exposure and HLA in healthy donors. Clones were read by immunoSEQ multiplex PCR, and TCRdb kept only the in-frame ones, dropping some. The table lists 140,000 or so clones, 66% of them singletons. Specimen: PBMCs. The source of these receptors is a woman aged 55-70 years in good health and CMV-seronegative. The CDR3 runs from the conserved cysteine through the conserved F or W. A D gene is named only where the DNA matches it firmly. The size of a clone is reported for some rows only, either as once, few or many, or as a class for expanded clones.

d_call	v_call	j_call	clone_size	cdr3_aa	cdr3_nt
.	TRBV19	TRBJ2-7	.	CASSIDPSSGEQYF	TGTGCCAGTAGTATAGACCCATCTAGTGGTGAGCAGTACTTC
.	TRBV7-6	TRBJ2-1	few	CASSLDLVLANEQFF	TGTGCCAGCAGCTTAGACCTAGTTTTGGCTAATGAGCAGTTCTTC
TRBD1	TRBV4-2	TRBJ1-5	.	CASSQNPTGGNQPQHF	TGTGCCAGCAGCCAAAATCCCACAGGGGGCAATCAGCCCCAGCATTTT
TRBD2	TRBV5-4	TRBJ2-7	.	CASSYGLAGADYEQYF	TGTGCCAGCAGCTACGGACTAGCGGGAGCAGACTACGAGCAGTACTTC
.	TRBV28	TRBJ2-7	.	CASSVGGGGEQYF	TGTGCCAGCAGTGTTGGGGGCGGGGGCGAGCAGTACTTC
.	TRBV7-2	TRBJ1-6	once	CASSLDQGWNSPLHF	TGTGCCAGCAGCTTAGATCAGGGGTGGAATTCACCCCTCCACTTT
.	TRBV10-3	TRBJ2-2	.	CAISDDSQDRTGELFF	TGTGCCATCAGTGACGACTCACAGGATAGGACCGGGGAGCTGTTTTTT
TRBD2	TRBV5-6	TRBJ2-7	few	CASSLASGTYEQYF	TGTGCCAGCAGCTTGGCTAGCGGGACCTACGAGCAGTACTTC
TRBD1	TRBV10-3	TRBJ2-2	.	CAISDSTGGTGELFF	TGTGCCATCAGTGACTCGACAGGGGGCACCGGGGAGCTGTTTTTT
TRBD1	TRBV2	TRBJ2-1	.	CASTGTGGRNEQFF	TGTGCCAGTACCGGGACAGGGGGCCGTAATGAGCAGTTCTTC
TRBD2	TRBV19	TRBJ2-1	.	CASSTSGLAGGLAYNEQFF	TGTGCCAGTAGTACCTCCGGACTAGCGGGGGGGCTCGCCTACAATGAGCAGTTCTTC
.	TRBV5-1	TRBJ2-2	.	CASSLDSTNTGELFF	TGCGCCAGCAGCTTGGACAGTACGAACACCGGGGAGCTGTTTTTT
.	TRBV6-1	TRBJ1-3	.	CASSGATATAGNTIYF	TGTGCCAGCAGTGGGGCCACAGCCACAGCTGGAAACACCATATATTTT
TRBD2	TRBV9	TRBJ2-5	few	CASSPSGREGETQYF	TGTGCCAGCAGCCCTTCAGGGCGGGAGGGAGAGACCCAGTACTTC
.	TRBV28	TRBJ2-7	few	CASSLGLGGSYEQYF	TGTGCCAGCAGTTTGGGGCTAGGGGGCTCCTACGAGCAGTACTTC
.	TRBV2	TRBJ2-5	.	CASSEAARGETQYF	TGTGCCAGCAGTGAAGCCGCCCGCGGGGAGACCCAGTACTTC
.	TRBV7-9	TRBJ1-2	.	CASSSPAREGYTF	TGTGCCAGCAGCTCCCCTGCCCGGGAAGGCTACACCTTC
TRBD1	TRBV9	TRBJ2-5	few	CASSGGGNQETQYF	TGTGCCAGCAGCGGAGGGGGCAACCAAGAGACCCAGTACTTC
.	TRBV11-2	TRBJ2-1	.	CASSLVTSDEQFF	TGTGCCAGCAGCTTAGTCACCTCGGATGAGCAGTTCTTC
TRBD2	TRBV5-1	TRBJ2-5	few	CASSPGGGQETQYF	TGCGCCAGCAGCCCGGGGGGTGGGCAAGAGACCCAGTACTTC
TRBD2	TRBV9	TRBJ2-6	.	CASSVELAGGLAGANVLTF	TGTGCCAGCAGCGTAGAACTAGCGGGAGGACTGGCTGGGGCCAACGTCCTGACTTTC
.	TRBV18	TRBJ2-3	.	CASSLSRGTDTQYF	TGTGCCAGCTCTTTGTCCAGGGGCACAGATACGCAGTATTTT